The clone carrying this T cell receptor (beta chain) occurred a few times. Its antigen is unknown. The source of the sample is a study of blood T cells in healthy people across ages. V dropped 6 bases and J dropped 7 bases, with 19 bases sitting between them. The CDR3 is 14 amino acids. Every donor provided roughly 10 milliliters of peripheral blood. Findings and caveats of the study: Calculation of diversity from one million T cells yielded estimates considered to be underestimates.

Together with a sample-barcoded 5' primer, a J-beta primer mix was included in a second PCR lasting 7 to 11 cycles. Each cDNA molecule was tagged by a template-switch adaptor that had 12 random nucleotides. TCRdb re-called the 5' RACE reads with MiXCR, one entry per CDR3 protein. The sample yields 1,100,000 or so distinct CDR3 sequences, around 45% seen once. The TCR sequence derives from a woman in her fifties or sixties in good health. The chain links TRBV12-3 or TRBV12-4 to TRBJ2-7, with D perhaps given as TRBD1 or TRBD2 (5 bases each). The specimen was blood. In DNA, the CDR3 is TGTGCCAGCAGCCTCAACTCGGGACCTAGGGAGCAGTACTTC. Translating it yields CASSLNSGPREQYF.